This T cell receptor beta chain was sequenced during a study of post-analysis software for immune sequencing data. Whole-study results and caveats: A few TRBV segments occurring more often in patients than controls included TRBV5-6, TRBV5-1 and TRBV20-1.

This clonotype was counted ten times or more. What it binds is unknown. Germline values: CDR1 SGHRS, CDR2 YFSETQ. The CDR3 has 19 amino acids. V lost 4 bases to trimming and J lost 4 bases, with 29 bases between them. Tagging with unique molecular identifiers was a feature of the TCR beta cDNA libraries. TCRdb re-called the PCR reads with MiXCR, one entry per CDR3 protein. This sample has approximately 150,000 distinct CDR3 sequences, with 30% found just once. The rearrangement links TRBV5-1 to TRBJ2-5, with D perhaps TRBD1 or TRBD2 (6 bases each). Material: blood. This sequence was found in a girl between 5 and 17 years old with multiple sclerosis. The CDR3 spells CASSHVEGFGDKRRETQYF. The CDR3 region has the DNA TGCGCCAGCAGCCATGTGGAGGGCTTCGGGGACAAAAGGCGAGAGACCCAGTACTTC.